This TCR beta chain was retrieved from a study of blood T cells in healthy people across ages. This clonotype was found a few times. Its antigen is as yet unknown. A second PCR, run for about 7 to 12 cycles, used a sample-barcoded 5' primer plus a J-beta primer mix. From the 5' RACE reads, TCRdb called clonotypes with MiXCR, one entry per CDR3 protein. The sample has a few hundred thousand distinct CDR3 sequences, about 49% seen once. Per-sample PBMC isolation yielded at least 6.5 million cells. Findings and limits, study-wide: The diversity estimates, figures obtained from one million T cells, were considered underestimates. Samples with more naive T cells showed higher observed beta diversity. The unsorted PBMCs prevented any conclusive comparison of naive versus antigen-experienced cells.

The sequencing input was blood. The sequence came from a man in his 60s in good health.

As DNA, the CDR3 is TGTGCCAGCAGCCCGTGGACAGGGGGCTACGAGCAGTACTTC. Its translation is CASSPWTGGYEQYF. The chain has TRBV3-1 and TRBJ2-7; 10 positions agree with TRBD1. With V trimmed by 4 bases and J by 3 bases, 3 bases remained unmatched. In germline, CDR1 is LGHDT, CDR2 YNNKEL (reference sequence). The length of the CDR3 is 14 residues.